This T cell receptor (beta chain) was observed in a study of blood T cell repertoires in COVID-19. In the original processing: It was from reference gene primer amplification that nucleated cell counts were estimated. The method was immunoSEQ multiplex PCR; TCRdb's version includes in-frame clones alone and lacks a portion of them. V and J calls and clone size are as listed in that table; D and trimming were resolved from the DNA. The table lists just over 90,000 clones, almost 90% of them singletons. The CDR3 contains 14 residues. Trimming removed 6 bases at V and 4 bases at J, with 13 bases between. Looked up from germline, CDR1 is LNHDA and CDR2 is SQIVND (reference sequence).

Sample: peripheral blood. The origin of this receptor is a human donor with active COVID-19. The donor label of this sample is uncertain. The chain has TRBV19 and TRBJ2-1, with D tentatively TRBD1 (6 bases). In DNA form, the CDR3 reads TGTGCCAGTAGCACCGGGACACATTACAATGAGCAGTTCTTC. Amino acid sequence: CASSTGTHYNEQFF. Full variable domain (remainder filled in from reference TRBV19 and TRBJ2-1): DGGITQSPKYLFRKEGQNVTLSCEQNLNHDAMYWYRQDPGQGLRLIYYSQIVNDFQKGDIAEGYSVSREKKESFPLTVTSAQKNPTAFYLCASSTGTHYNEQFFGPGTRLTVL.